The TCR beta chain described here comes from a study of shared clonotypes between healthy human individuals (dated by TCRdb to 2018 to 2020). At the level of the whole study: The cohort comprised a couple of women and three men aged 18 to 49 years. Different laboratories and diverse techniques were used to prepare libraries and sequence TCR repertoires, to increase sequencing depth and limit assay-specific biases. Leukapheresis yielded between about 0.9 and 10 billion PBMCs per donor. For each donor, three plates each were used for CD4 naive and CD4 memory, two plates were used for CD8 naive, and one plate was used for CD8 memory. The study deeply sequenced blood TCR repertoires of about 5 healthy adults to estimate repertoire size and the extent of clonotype sharing between individuals.

Regarding this clone: Its cognate antigen has yet to be identified. Nothing much larger sits one base from this clone, and base qualities are not available.

CDR1 SQVTM and CDR2 ANQGSEA are derived from the germline V gene. The CDR3, cysteine through phenylalanine, is 13 amino acids long. The kept DNA is CDR3 alone, 39 bases in frame from the first base. V loses 6 bases at its end and J loses 9 bases; junction bases beyond the gene matches: 7. The study at large found these results: Based on pairwise subsampling, the degree of clonotype sharing among donors was expected to be affected by sequencing depth. Even with the large sequencing depth, rarefaction of the sorted-subset datasets indicated that sequencing was incomplete. Higher generation probabilities were observed for clonotypes shared by all four sorted-subset donors than for non-shared clonotypes. Naive subsets generally had larger estimated clonotype richness than memory subsets did. Because the study included only a small number of donors, the genetic and exposure-history diversity represented was limited. When several donors were compared, the shared fraction of clonotypes was about 5.4% for naive CD4, around 4% for naive CD8, 2.3% for memory CD4, and 0.35% to 0.4% for memory CD8. Sampling was restricted to blood, and TCR repertoires in tissues likely differ from the TCR repertoires found in blood.

The donors were healthy, HIV-negative adults with no recently reported acute infections or vaccinations. Every donor was a Caucasian adult residing in Nashville, Tennessee, USA. CD4+ T cells were enriched by magnetic negative selection, after which naive cells were positively selected on CD45RA and the negative fraction was taken as the memory subset. After blood collection by leukapheresis, PBMCs were isolated using Ficoll-Histopaque density gradient centrifugation and then cryopreserved in the vapor phase of liquid nitrogen. Purity and quantity of every magnetically sorted T cell population were checked by analytical flow cytometry. Genomic DNA was isolated from each sorted fraction and quantified by UV absorbance on a Nanodrop 2000c. TCR CDR3 regions were amplified from genomic DNA by multiplex PCR using the deep immunoSEQ assay. Genomic DNA extracted from each cell subset was distributed evenly over all wells of several immunoSEQ 96-well plates, and each plate served as one replicate. Each replicate PCR for sorted subsets received around 200 ng genomic DNA, equal to about 30,000 T cell genomes. Purified libraries were measured with a Qubit 3.0 fluorometer, size-checked on a Bioanalyzer 2100, and measured again with the KAPA Library Quantification kit. Every immunoSEQ 96-well plate was sequenced on a separate single-read 150-cycle Illumina NextSeq 550 flow cell. The original methods were these. Because the immunoSEQ output held only junctional sequences and lacked quality scores, the filtering could not match the filtering applied to full-length reads. To assign V/J genes and CDR3, sequences were annotated using PyIR, a Python wrapper for IgBLAST v1.9, with IMGT germline references. Reads with weak V/J assignments (E-value above 1e-6), missing CDR3, stop codons, out-of-frame junctions, or ambiguous translated residues were removed. V3J clonotypes were defined as sequences sharing the same inferred V gene, J gene, and CDR3 amino acid sequence. Percentage overlap between repertoires was computed as shared unique clonotypes divided by the size of the smaller repertoire. RTK rarefaction, the Chao1 estimator, and Recon v2.1 estimates of unobserved clonotypes were used to assess repertoire richness. OLGA was used to compute generation probabilities for all TCRbeta clonotypes that the gDNA method yielded from a handful of donors. TCRdb obtained this table from immuneACCESS and retained in-frame rearrangements with V and J assigned. These tables miss some clones; where compared with another copy, unresolved V genes account for less than half of the shortfall, and the remainder is unexplained. That table is the source of V, J and clone size, and D and trimming were worked out from the DNA. The sample yields fewer than 850,000 clones; 72% were counted once. In total, the top ten clones hold approximately 1.8% of the sample.

What was sequenced was memory CD4+ T cells sorted from blood. The sample's cell subset or site label, in plain terms: CD45RA-negative fraction. Recombination joined TRBV29-1 with TRBJ1-5; the junction holds 11 bases that match TRBD1. The receptor was isolated from a woman in her 30s in good health. The CDR3 is CSVGDRGERPQHF. The DNA reads as follows: TGCAGCGTCGGGGACAGGGGGGAGAGGCCCCAGCATTTT.